Listed here are 24 T cell receptor beta chains from one sample, sequenced in a study of blood T cell repertoires in COVID-19 (dated by TCRdb to the early 2020s). Libraries were prepared through the immunoSEQ multiplex PCR assay. In its TCRdb copy, this immuneACCESS table keeps in-frame sequences only and misses some clones. Where compared with another copy, unresolved V genes explain less than half of these, and the others have no known cause. The sample contains approximately 230,000 clones, approximately 86% of them found a single time. The ten largest clonotypes hold about 1.3% of the sample. The sequenced sample consisted of peripheral blood. The receptor source for this set is a man older than 75 with acute or convalescent COVID-19.

The chain links TRBV27 to TRBJ1-2, with D possibly matching TRBD1 (6 bases). CDR1 is MNHEY, CDR2 SMNVEV, per germline (reference sequence). The CDR3 covers 12 residues. V shed 6 bases and J shed 4 bases, with 9 bases lying between them. This chain's CDR3 is CASRQGSYGYTF. The CDR3 DNA follows: TGTGCCAGCAGGCAGGGGAGCTATGGCTACACCTTC.

This chain joins TRBV3-1 (or the pseudogene TRBV3-2) and TRBJ1-5; D gene ambiguous. The CDR3 extends over 15 amino acids. Trimming took off 1 base at V and 3 bases at J, with 10 bases between the two ends. Germline CDR1 is LGHDT and CDR2 is YNNKEL (reference sequence). Written as DNA, the CDR3 is TGTGCCAGCAGCCAAGGACGACGACTCAATCAGCCCCAGCATTTT. Its translation: CASSQGRRLNQPQHF.

V gene TRBV28 combines with J gene TRBJ1-6; 7 bases align to TRBD1. This CDR3 is built from 13 residues. V trimming: 5 bases; J trimming: 9 bases; junction bases outside the gene matches: 4. Looked up from germline, CDR1 is MDHEN and CDR2 is SYDVKM. CDR3 bases: TGTGCCAGCAGTGGACAGGTTACTTCACCCCTCCACTTT. Translating it yields CASSGQVTSPLHF.

The genes are TRBV5-5 and TRBJ2-7; 9 bases match TRBD1. This CDR3 comprises 16 residues. Looked up from germline, CDR1 is SGHKS and CDR2 is YYEKEE (reference sequence). With 2 bases clipped from V and 2 bases from J, the junction kept 8 bases outside the gene matches. The CDR3 reads CASSLGLGQGTYEQYF. The CDR3 DNA reads as TGTGCCAGCAGCTTAGGTTTAGGACAGGGGACCTACGAGCAGTACTTC.

V is TRBV12-3 or TRBV12-4 and J is TRBJ2-1, with D possibly matching TRBD2 (5 bases). V was cut by 6 bases and J by 7 bases, with 13 bases left in between. The CDR3 is 13 amino acids. The CDR3 sequence: CASSLDSWNEQFF. The CDR3 DNA is TGTGCCAGCAGCCTGGACTCTTGGAATGAGCAGTTCTTC.

The rearrangement links TRBV29-1 to TRBJ2-7; 7 bases line up with TRBD1. Losses at the gene ends were 6 bases for V and 1 base for J; bases not matched to a gene: 9. The CDR3 extends over 14 amino acids. Germline V CDR1 and CDR2: SQVTM, ANQGSEA. The CDR3 DNA reads as TGCAGCGTACGAGTGGCAGGGGGTTCCTACGAGCAGTACTTC. Translating it yields CSVRVAGGSYEQYF.

The chain employs TRBV6-1 and TRBJ1-5; 10 nucleotides agree with TRBD1. V dropped 4 bases and J dropped 2; count of bases not matched to a gene: 5. Germline V lookup: CDR1 MNHNS, CDR2 SASEGT. This CDR3 has 16 amino acids. CDR3 sequence (DNA): TGTGCCAGCAGTGGGGGGGACAGGGGAGGCAATCAGCCCCAGCATTTT. Its translation: CASSGGDRGGNQPQHF.

This chain joins TRBV6-2 or TRBV6-3 and TRBJ2-5; 11 nucleotides match TRBD2. Trimming took 5 bases from V and 3 from J; bases not matched to a gene: 5. Germline assignment: CDR1 MNHEY and CDR2 SVGEGT. There are 15 residues in the CDR3. CDR3 in amino acids: CASSLTSGRKETQYF. CDR3 in DNA: TGTGCCAGCAGTCTCACTAGCGGGAGAAAAGAGACCCAGTACTTC.

The chain links TRBV7-3 to TRBJ2-2; D not resolved. CDR3 size: 13 residues. V was shortened by 1 base and J by 5 bases, with 5 bases between the two germline ends. Germline V gives CDR1 SGHTA, CDR2 FQGTGA. CDR3 loop: CASSLSRTGELFF. CDR3 bases: TGTGCCAGCAGCTTAAGCAGGACCGGGGAGCTGTTTTTT.

This chain uses TRBV6-5 with TRBJ1-3, with D tentatively TRBD1 (5 bases). The germline V and J ends were trimmed by 0 bases and 4 bases, with 13 bases remaining between them. CDR3 length: 16 residues. The germline CDR1 and CDR2 sequences are MNHEY and SVGAGI. The CDR3 DNA sequence: TGTGCCAGCAGTTACTCGATTCAGGGATCCGGAAACACCATATATTTT. This translates into CASSYSIQGSGNTIYF.

The V call is TRBV19, the J call TRBJ2-2; 7 bases align to TRBD2. Looked up from germline, CDR1 is LNHDA and CDR2 is SQIVND (reference sequence). Germline trimming cut 8 bases from V and 4 bases from J; bases unmatched to any gene: 10. This CDR3 spans 15 amino acids. The CDR3, as DNA: TGTGCCAGTGGCCTACAGCGGGGACCCACCGGGGAGCTGTTTTTT. This sequence encodes CASGLQRGPTGELFF.

The genes are TRBV21-1 and TRBJ2-1; the table calls TRBD2, which could not be checked here. TRBV21-1 is designated a pseudogene. CDR3 length: 13 residues. The CDR3 bases are TGTGCCACCGATAGCGGGAGGTGTAATGAGCAGTTCTTC. Translated: CATDSGRCNEQFF.

V and J are TRBV6-1 and TRBJ1-5; a possible D gene is TRBD1 (5 bases). The germline V gene has CDR1 MNHNS and CDR2 SASEGT. V was cut by 1 base and J by 4 bases, with 14 bases left in between. The CDR3 has 16 residues. The DNA for the CDR3 is TGTGCCAGCAGTGAAGTCCTATCCCAGGGAAATCAGCCCCAGCATTTT. It encodes CASSEVLSQGNQPQHF.

This clone turned up a few times. The rearrangement links TRBV18 to TRBJ2-1, with a tentative D call TRBD1 (6 bases). Germline assignment: CDR1 KGHSH and CDR2 LQKENI. The CDR3 totals 15 residues. V lost 2 bases and J lost 0, with 8 bases in between. This chain's CDR3 is CASSPRGSSYNEQFF. In DNA, the CDR3 is TGTGCCAGCTCACCAAGGGGGAGCTCCTACAATGAGCAGTTCTTC.

The chain couples TRBV18 to TRBJ2-1; the D gene is possibly TRBD1 (7 bases). The CDR3 sequence is 16 residues long. V was trimmed by 6 bases and J by 4 bases, leaving 19 bases between them. The V gene's germline CDR1 is KGHSH and CDR2 LQKENI. The CDR3 DNA is TGTGCCAGCTCCACTGGAGGCAGGGGGACTTACAATGAGCAGTTCTTC. Translated: CASSTGGRGTYNEQFF.

The chain couples TRBV27 to TRBJ2-2, with a tentative D call TRBD1 (5 bases). The V and J ends lost 3 bases and 2 bases respectively, with 7 bases between them. Germline V gene data show CDR1 as MNHEY and CDR2 as SMNVEV (reference sequence). The CDR3 covers 14 residues. The CDR3 sequence: CASSLDTNTGELFF. Written as DNA, the CDR3 is TGTGCCAGCAGTTTGGACACCAACACCGGGGAGCTGTTTTTT.

V and J are TRBV6-4 and TRBJ1-4; 11 bases match TRBD1. This CDR3 spans 13 amino acids. Germline-derived CDR1 and CDR2 are MRHNA and SNTAGT. The V gene end was trimmed by 5 bases and the J gene end by 8 bases; junction bases not matched to a gene: 1. The CDR3 spells CASSRDRGEKLFF. CDR3 DNA sequence: TGTGCCAGCAGTCGGGACAGGGGGGAAAAACTGTTTTTT.

This chain uses TRBV4-1 with TRBJ2-5; 9 nucleotides align to TRBD1. This CDR3 spans 14 amino acids. Trimming took 4 bases from V and 5 from J; bases not matched to a gene: 5. Germline V gene sequence: CDR1 MGHRA, CDR2 YSYEKL. This chain's CDR3 is CASSLQGARETQYF. DNA for the CDR3: TGCGCCAGCAGCCTACAGGGGGCCCGGGAGACCCAGTACTTC.

The V call is TRBV6-5, the J call TRBJ2-6; no definite D call. The CDR3 is 13 amino acids. From germline, CDR1 is MNHEY and CDR2 SVGAGI. The V end lost 10 bases, the J end lost 0 bases, and 7 bases lay between the germline ends. The CDR3 sequence: CATLLSGANVLTF. Here the CDR3 DNA reads TGTGCCACCCTCCTCTCTGGGGCCAACGTCCTGACTTTC.

This clone has more than one count but fewer than ten. The J gene is TRBJ1-3, the V gene TRBV5-4, with 10 bases aligning to TRBD1. After removal of 4 bases from V and 4 bases from J, the junction contained 8 bases not matched to a gene. The CDR3 extends over 16 amino acids. CDR1 and CDR2 (germline): SGHNT, YYREEE (reference sequence). The CDR3 here is CASSLDRGRIGNTIYF. The CDR3 DNA reads as TGTGCCAGCAGCCTCGACAGGGGGCGCATAGGAAACACCATATATTTT.

A single count supports this clone. V gene TRBV12-1 combines with J gene TRBJ1-6; the table gives TRBD1 as D, unverified against the DNA. TRBV12-1 counts as a pseudogene. CDR3 length equals 21 residues. In nucleotides, the CDR3 is TGTGCCAGCAGCTTGGCTTCTGGACAGGGTCTCTTTGGGACTGTGGGATCACCCCTCCACTTT. Translated: CASSLASGQGLFGTVGSPLHF.

V usage is TRBV28 and J usage is TRBJ1-5; 9 positions match TRBD1. V lost 2 bases, J lost 4 bases, and 9 bases stayed unmatched. CDR1 is MDHEN and CDR2 is SYDVKM in the germline V gene. The CDR3 covers 17 residues. CDR3 region: CASSLTSGTGPNQPQHF. Here the CDR3 DNA reads TGTGCCAGCAGTTTAACGTCAGGGACAGGGCCTAATCAGCCCCAGCATTTT.

The V gene is TRBV7-3, the J gene TRBJ1-6; the match to TRBD1 covers 7 bases. This CDR3 comprises 19 residues. Per the germline V gene, CDR1 is SGHTA and CDR2 is FQGTGA. Losses at the gene ends were 1 base for V and 7 bases for J; bases not matched to a gene: 16. CDR3 in DNA: TGTGCCAGCAGCTTAAGCGGAGGGGACAGCCGGAGACTAAATTCACCCCTCCACTTT. It encodes CASSLSGGDSRRLNSPLHF.

This rearrangement joins TRBV5-1 to TRBJ1-2, with a weak D call TRBD1 (6 bases). This CDR3 is 13 amino acids long. The V and J ends lost 4 bases and 6 bases respectively, with 13 bases between them. The germline CDR1 and CDR2 sequences are SGHRS and YFSETQ. The CDR3 coding sequence is TGCGCCAGCAGCCTAGGGACATTCAATGGCTACACCTTC. Its protein product is CASSLGTFNGYTF.